This T cell receptor beta chain originates from a study of blood T cell repertoires in COVID-19. In the study overall: The study drew acute and convalescent COVID-19 samples from the United States, Italy and Spain. T cells, B-cell-depleted T cells, or PBMCs supplied cDNA or gDNA.

The CDR3 sequence is 15 residues long. The germline gives CDR1 SGHDT, CDR2 YYEEEE. The ends lost 4 bases at V and 2 bases at J; junction bases unmatched: 2. Original processing notes: Quantification of nucleated cells was approximated via reference gene primer amplification. TCRdb's copy holds only in-frame clones and misses some; the assay was immunoSEQ multiplex PCR. That table gives V, J and clone size, and the DNA gave D and trimming. The data contain roughly 150,000 clones, more than 75% of them singletons. Sequenced input: peripheral blood. This TCR was sampled from a man aged 45 to 65 who had recovered from COVID-19. V usage is TRBV5-6 and J usage is TRBJ2-1; 11 bases fit TRBD1. CDR3 protein: CASSPGQGAYNEQFF. The CDR3 DNA follows: TGTGCCAGCAGCCCGGGACAGGGGGCCTACAATGAGCAGTTCTTC.